These 8 T cell receptor beta chains were all obtained from the same sample, sequenced in a study of Ad26.COV2.S vaccination and SARS-CoV-2 variants. Clones were sequenced by immunoSEQ multiplex PCR, and TCRdb holds only the in-frame ones, with some missing. The sample lists 300,000 to 400,000 clones; more than 75% were seen once. Sample treatment: around 19 received Ad26.COV2.S at low or high dose, single or two shots; about 5 received placebo; per-sample allocation not given. The study sampled participants on day 63 after the first vaccine or placebo injection. Here the sequenced sample was peripheral blood, taken in a trial of Ad26.COV2.S vaccine versus placebo. The receptors stem from a person between 18 and 60 years old who received the Ad26.COV2.S COVID-19 vaccine or a placebo.

Notes on this clone: Different DNA sequences within this sample yield the same CDR3. This sequence joins TRBV7-9 and TRBJ2-3, with D hard to call. V lost 5 bases and J lost 0, with 9 bases in between. In germline, CDR1 is SEHNR, CDR2 FQNEAQ (reference sequence). CDR3 length: 14 amino acids. The CDR3 protein is CASSPPTSTDTQYF. The DNA of the CDR3 is TGTGCCAGCAGCCCCCCTACCAGCACAGATACGCAGTATTTT.

In this sample, this clone turned up a few times. The chain is built from TRBV6-1 and TRBJ2-1; 10 bases are a match to TRBD2. Germline CDR1 MNHNS, CDR2 SASEGT. V lost 2 bases to trimming and J lost 3 bases; unmatched junction nucleotides: 4. The CDR3 is 16 amino acids. This CDR3 reads CASSESLAGDYNEQFF. The CDR3, as DNA: TGTGCCAGCAGTGAATCTCTAGCGGGGGACTACAATGAGCAGTTCTTC.

The chain has TRBV9 and TRBJ1-2; D unclear. The germline CDR1 and CDR2 sequences are SGDLS and YYNGEE. V dropped 0 bases and J dropped 4 bases, with 4 bases sitting between them. This CDR3 comprises 12 residues. CDR3 nucleotides: TGTGCCAGCAGCGTAGGGTCCTATGGCTACACCTTC. Its translation is CASSVGSYGYTF.

The chain recombines TRBV12-3 or TRBV12-4 with TRBJ2-3; 7 bases agree with TRBD1. After removal of 6 bases from V and 8 bases from J, the junction contained 5 bases not matched to a gene. The CDR3 contains 12 residues. The CDR3, as DNA: TGTGCCAGCAGAAGACAGGGTGGTACGCAGTATTTT. This encodes CASRRQGGTQYF.

V is TRBV18 and J is TRBJ2-7; TRBD1 aligns across 7 bases. The CDR3 has 14 residues. Germline CDR1 and CDR2: KGHSH and LQKENI. V shed 5 bases, J shed 2 bases, and the junction held 6 bases outside the gene matches. The CDR3 sequence: CASSSGQEAYEQYF. CDR3 coding DNA: TGTGCCAGCTCATCAGGACAGGAGGCCTACGAGCAGTACTTC.

CDR3 coding DNA: TGTGCCTCCCGGACAGGGGGAAACGATGGCTACACCTTC. Translation: CASRTGGNDGYTF. The chain combines TRBV11-2 with TRBJ1-2, with 10 bases matching TRBD1. The CDR3 consists of 13 residues. Per the germline V gene, CDR1 is SGHAT and CDR2 is FQNNGV. Trimming removed 11 bases from V and 6 bases from J; junction bases left unmatched: 9.

The chain joins TRBV3-1 (or the pseudogene TRBV3-2) to TRBJ2-2; either TRBD1 or TRBD2 may fit D (6 bases each). Between the trimmed V and J ends, which lost 4 bases and 6 bases, there was a span of 15 bases. The germline CDR1 and CDR2 sequences are LGHDT and YNNKEL (reference sequence). This CDR3 contains 15 residues. The CDR3 sequence: CASSLSGAGPGELFF. The CDR3 bases are TGTGCCAGCAGCCTATCGGGGGCGGGCCCCGGGGAGCTGTTTTTT.

The V gene is TRBV4-3, the J gene TRBJ2-1; 9 positions match TRBD2. After removal of 4 bases from V and 0 bases from J, the junction contained 7 bases not matched to a gene. This CDR3 contains 17 residues. The germline V gene has CDR1 LGHNA and CDR2 YSLEER. The CDR3 spells CASSPRLAVSSYNEQFF. CDR3 nucleotides: TGCGCCAGCAGCCCCCGACTAGCGGTGAGCTCCTACAATGAGCAGTTCTTC.